The T cell receptor beta chain described here comes from a study of identical twins. TCRdb re-analysed the 5' RACE reads in MiXCR, keeping a single row per CDR3 protein. The sample has some 500,000 distinct CDR3 sequences, 9% to 10% seen once. This clonotype was seen a handful of times. Its specificity is not known. Notes on the study in general: High-abundance cord blood beta clonotypes had fewer insertions; memory repertoires showed none.

V was cut by 4 bases and J by 7 bases, with 17 bases left in between. CDR1 and CDR2 (germline): MNHNS, SASEGT. The CDR3 totals 14 residues. These data also featured in a second study, about yellow fever vaccine responses in identical twins.

The clonotype originates from a woman aged 18 to 35 in good health. The chain couples TRBV6-1 to TRBJ2-7; D could derive from TRBD1 or TRBD2 (5 bases each). The material sequenced was PBMCs. CDR3 protein: CASSVPGNRGEQYF. The CDR3 bases are TGTGCCAGCAGTGTCCCCGGGAATAGGGGAGAGCAGTACTTC.